This TCR beta chain was found in a study of radiation and T cells in renal cell carcinoma. Study information: Nephrectomy followed 15 Gy stereotactic body radiation by 4 weeks.

Germline loops: CDR1 SNHLY, CDR2 FYNNEI. Trimming stripped 8 bases from V and 7 bases from J, with 17 bases between. The CDR3 extends over 14 amino acids. Sequenced by immunoSEQ multiplex PCR; TCRdb stores in-frame clones only, minus some. This sample has about 150,000 clones, with 80% to 90% found just once. Points on this clone: What it binds is not known.

Documented time point: blood 2 weeks post-SBRT. Treatment described: 15 Gy SBRT to primary tumor, nephrectomy 4 weeks later. Radiation-treated patients gave blood at baseline, week 2 and week 4. Clear cell pathology was present in this patient's renal cell carcinoma. Findings and caveats of the study: In blood, top tumor clones expanded by 2 weeks, shrinking by 4.

Sequencing was performed on blood, taken from a patient whose treatment included radiotherapy and nephrectomy. This clonotype was sampled from a woman in her fifties or sixties with renal cell carcinoma. The V gene is TRBV2, the J gene TRBJ1-4; unclear D gene. The CDR3 protein is CASAKEGEGEKLFF. CDR3 nucleotide sequence: TGTGCCAGCGCCAAAGAGGGTGAAGGTGAAAAACTGTTTTTT.